Shown below are 24 T cell receptor beta chains from a single sample sequenced in a study of T cell repertoires in cytomegalovirus infection. Using its own MiXCR run on the reads, TCRdb lists one record per CDR3 protein. The sample has roughly 760,000 distinct CDR3 sequences, roughly a third seen once; the top ten hold 2.5% to 3.5%. The sequenced sample was PBMCs. The receptor set was obtained from a human donor in good health (CMV status not recorded). Some clones in this sample may be carry-over from other donors' samples.

This clonotype was found many times. The genes are TRBV7-9 and TRBJ2-7, with D possibly TRBD2 on 5 matching bases. The V and J ends lost 6 bases and 6 bases respectively, with 15 bases between them. There are 13 residues in the CDR3. The germline V gene encodes CDR1 SEHNR and CDR2 FQNEAQ (reference sequence). The CDR3 spells CASSFRGYGEQYF. In nucleotides, the CDR3 is TGTGCCAGCAGTTTCCGCGGGTACGGCGAGCAGTACTTC.

The gene calls are TRBV6-1 and TRBJ2-4, with D possibly TRBD2 on 5 matching bases. The CDR3 spans 17 residues. Germline CDR1 is MNHNS and CDR2 is SASEGT. Trimming removed 3 bases from V and 2 bases from J, with 17 bases in between. The CDR3 sequence is CASSEAGQFATKNIQYF. For the CDR3, the DNA is TGTGCCAGCAGTGAGGCGGGCCAGTTCGCGACCAAAAACATTCAGTACTTC.

This rearrangement joins TRBV7-9 to TRBJ2-7; D is possibly TRBD1 or TRBD2 (7 bases each). Germline CDR1 reads SEHNR; CDR2 reads FQNEAQ (reference sequence). V shed 5 bases and J shed 2 bases, with 16 bases lying between them. The CDR3 runs 15 residues. The CDR3 coding sequence is TGTGCCAGCAGCCAGGGGAGGGGGCGCACCTACGAGCAGTACTTC. This gives the protein CASSQGRGRTYEQYF.

The chain recombines TRBV20-1 with TRBJ1-2, with 7 bases lining up with TRBD1. The CDR3 is 13 amino acids. Germline-derived CDR1 and CDR2 are DFQATT and SNEGSKA (reference sequence). J was trimmed by 1 base and V by 4 bases; bases with no gene match: 3. This chain's CDR3 is CSATGTDNYGYTF. CDR3 DNA sequence: TGCAGTGCTACCGGGACAGATAACTATGGCTACACCTTC.

There are a few counts of this clonotype. The chain couples TRBV4-1 to TRBJ1-4; 11 nucleotides align to TRBD1. Trimming removed 0 bases from V and 8 bases from J; junction bases left unmatched: 5. Per germline, CDR1 MGHRA and CDR2 YSYEKL. This CDR3 has 16 residues. The CDR3 nucleotides are TGCGCCAGCAGCCAAGATCCGGGACAGGGGGTCGAAAAACTGTTTTTT. Its translation: CASSQDPGQGVEKLFF.

Only a few counts were recorded for this clonotype. This chain connects TRBV7-9 to TRBJ2-5; unclear D gene. Germline assignment: CDR1 SEHNR and CDR2 FQNEAQ (reference sequence). V was clipped by 5 bases and J by 7 bases, with 11 bases between them. CDR3 size: 12 residues. CDR3 DNA: TGTGCCAGCAGCCCAAATGAAGCGACCCAGTACTTC. It translates to CASSPNEATQYF.

This clonotype has a single count. The CDR3 region has the DNA TGCAGTGCTAGTGTAGGGCCCTCGGGGTACGAGCAGTACTTC. Residues: CSASVGPSGYEQYF. The chain carries TRBV20-1 and TRBJ2-7; possible D gene TRBD2, 5 bases. CDR3 size: 14 residues. The V and J ends lost 3 bases and 4 bases respectively, with 16 bases between them. Germline CDR1 and CDR2: DFQATT and SNEGSKA (reference sequence).

V and J are TRBV20-1 and TRBJ2-3; D uncertain. Germline V gives CDR1 DFQATT, CDR2 SNEGSKA (reference sequence). V was shortened by 6 bases and J by 6 bases, with 16 bases between the two germline ends. The CDR3 spans 13 residues. As DNA, the CDR3 is TGCAGTGCGGACCGTGAGACGCTCGATACGCAGTATTTT. Its translation: CSADRETLDTQYF.

The chain links TRBV7-9 to TRBJ1-6; tentatively, D is TRBD1 (5 bases). Trimming shortened V by 5 bases and J by 9 bases, and 17 bases separated the two germline ends. The CDR3 is made up of 15 amino acids. Germline lookup yields CDR1 SEHNR and CDR2 FQNEAQ (reference sequence). The CDR3 spells CASSLGLPQLSPLHF. CDR3 DNA sequence: TGTGCCAGCAGCCTGGGGCTCCCCCAGCTTTCACCCCTCCACTTT.

Details on this clonotype: At one of its ends the junction is not consistent with the germline gene, which may arise from a read error. V is TRBV4-1 and J is TRBJ1-1; D might be TRBD1 (6 bases). The length of the CDR3 is 14 residues. Germline CDR1 is MGHRA and CDR2 is YSYEKL. The CDR3: CASSSGDGSTEAVF. In DNA, the CDR3 is TGCGCCAGCAGCTCAGGGGATGGGAGCACTGAAGCTGTCTTT.

The chain couples TRBV10-3 to TRBJ2-7; 10 bases map to TRBD2. CDR1 ENHRY and CDR2 SYGVKD come from the germline V gene. The CDR3 sequence is 13 residues long. V dropped 8 bases and J dropped 3; count of bases not matched to a gene: 4. The CDR3 is CAIASSGGYEQYF. CDR3 nucleotide sequence: TGTGCCATCGCGTCTAGCGGGGGCTACGAGCAGTACTTC.

This clonotype has just a few counts. The chain recombines TRBV7-9 with TRBJ2-5; 12 bases fit TRBD2. There are 15 residues in the CDR3. V trimming: 5 bases; J trimming: 9 bases; junction bases outside the gene matches: 10. The V gene's germline CDR1 is SEHNR and CDR2 FQNEAQ (reference sequence). The CDR3 is CASSPGTSGSLSQYF. CDR3 DNA: TGTGCCAGCAGCCCCGGGACTAGCGGGTCCCTCTCCCAGTACTTC.

The chain joins TRBV12-3 or TRBV12-4 to TRBJ1-1; D might be TRBD1 (6 bases). The V end was cut by 6 bases, the J end by 6 bases, with 23 bases between. CDR3 length: 16 amino acids. The chain's CDR3 is CASSGRNRARGAEAFF. CDR3 DNA: TGTGCCAGCAGCGGTAGAAACAGGGCGCGCGGGGCTGAAGCTTTCTTT.

The chain has TRBV2 and TRBJ2-7; perhaps D is TRBD1 or TRBD2 (5 bases each). The CDR3 is 11 residues long. Germline-derived CDR1 and CDR2 are SNHLY and FYNNEI. Written as DNA, the CDR3 is TGTGCTGGGGGAAGAACCTACGAGCAGTACTTC. It yields the protein CAGGRTYEQYF.

J is TRBJ2-3 and V is TRBV29-1; 9 nucleotides match TRBD2. V was pared by 4 bases and J by 4 bases, with 6 bases of the junction left unmatched. The CDR3 totals 14 residues. Germline lookup yields CDR1 SQVTM and CDR2 ANQGSEA. CDR3 coding DNA: TGCAGCGTTGCTGCGGGGGGGCAGGCAGATACGCAGTATTTT. This codes for CSVAAGGQADTQYF.

This clonotype was seen a few times. The rearrangement links TRBV19 to TRBJ2-1; TRBD2 matches 12 bases. CDR3 length: 17 residues. Germline CDR1 reads LNHDA; CDR2 reads SQIVND (reference sequence). V trimming: 10 bases; J trimming: 0 bases; junction bases outside the gene matches: 10. The CDR3 coding sequence is TGTGCCACCTCACTAGCGGGGGGATTTAGCTCCTACAATGAGCAGTTCTTC. Its translation is CATSLAGGFSSYNEQFF.

The V call is TRBV7-2, the J call TRBJ2-1; D is perhaps TRBD2 (6 bases). The ends were cut back, 5 bases at V and 5 bases at J, with 13 bases in the middle. Germline assignment: CDR1 SGHTA and CDR2 FQGNSA. This CDR3 has 14 amino acids. The CDR3 region has the DNA TGTGCCAGCAGCGCGAGGACTACCCACAATGAGCAGTTCTTC. This sequence encodes CASSARTTHNEQFF.

This chain links TRBV6-5 with TRBJ2-1; D unclear. This CDR3 comprises 15 residues. Germline V gene sequence: CDR1 MNHEY, CDR2 SVGAGI. V dropped 4 bases and J dropped 8 bases, with 18 bases sitting between them. CDR3 DNA sequence: TGTGCCAGCAGTTCGAGCGCATCCTATTACGATGAGCAGTTCTTC. Translating it yields CASSSSASYYDEQFF.

This clonotype was seen at least ten times. The rearrangement uses TRBV7-8 and TRBJ2-7; TRBD2 is a possible D gene (6 bases). This CDR3 is built from 15 residues. Germline CDR1 SGHVS, CDR2 FQNEAQ. V lost 1 base and J 3 bases, leaving 13 bases between the germline ends. The CDR3 nucleotides are TGTGCCAGCAGCTTAGTGGCCGGGGGTGGCTACGAGCAGTACTTC. Encoded protein: CASSLVAGGGYEQYF.

The V gene is TRBV7-2, the J gene TRBJ2-3, with TRBD2 matching 7 bases. V shed 2 bases, J shed 5 bases, and the junction held 4 bases outside the gene matches. Germline CDR1 SGHTA, CDR2 FQGNSA. The CDR3 is 14 residues long. For the CDR3, the DNA is TGTGCCAGCAGCTTAACTAGCGAAAAAGATACGCAGTATTTT. It is translated as CASSLTSEKDTQYF.

Only a few counts were recorded for this clonotype. J is TRBJ1-5 and V is TRBV19; tentatively, D is TRBD1 (6 bases). Per germline, CDR1 LNHDA and CDR2 SQIVND (reference sequence). The CDR3 is made up of 16 amino acids. V lost 0 bases to trimming and J lost 6 bases, with 15 bases between them. This chain's CDR3 is CASSIDRRGPGQPQHF. Written as DNA, the CDR3 is TGTGCCAGTAGTATAGATCGCAGGGGTCCAGGTCAGCCCCAGCATTTT.

The chain's CDR3 is CASTSSGVYTF. The CDR3 nucleotides are TGTGCCAGCACGTCCAGTGGGGTCTACACCTTC. The V and J genes are TRBV12-3 or TRBV12-4 and TRBJ1-2; no firm D call. Trimming stripped 7 bases from V and 10 bases from J, with 13 bases between. The CDR3 sequence is 11 residues long.

Turning to this clonotype: As the CDR3 is not closed by the conserved phenylalanine or tryptophan, this likely results from a read error. The DNA is left out, because the CDR3 cannot be placed on it with certainty; the CDR3 is given as TCRdb lists it. The chain joins TRBV6-2 or TRBV6-3 to TRBJ2-1; the D call TRBD2 from the table was never checked on the DNA. The CDR3 is made up of 14 amino acids, end residues included. The germline V gene encodes CDR1 MNHEY and CDR2 SVGEGT. The CDR3 protein is CASSSYPSLAEGLA.

Turning to this clonotype: Being one base from a much bigger clone, this may be a read error. The chain joins TRBV7-2 to TRBJ2-2, with TRBD2 matching over 14 bases. Germline CDR1 SGHTA, CDR2 FQGNSA. The CDR3 spans 18 residues. V lost 6 bases to trimming and J lost 5 bases; unmatched junction nucleotides: 11. Written as DNA, the CDR3 is TGTGCCAGCAGAAGGAGACTAGCGGGAGGGCCTAGGACCGGGGAGCTGTTTTTT. This sequence encodes CASRRRLAGGPRTGELFF.